A single sample gave rise to the 3 T cell receptor beta chains below, sequenced in a study of cytomegalovirus exposure and HLA in healthy donors. Vbeta (60) and Jbeta (13) primers were used in the PCR. Some clones are missing from TCRdb's copy, which holds only in-frame ones; the method was immunoSEQ multiplex PCR. The sample carries more than 200,000 clones, around 76% recorded once. The sample comprised PBMCs. The receptors were gathered from a man aged 35 to 55 in good health and CMV-seropositive.

The CDR3 DNA reads as TGCGCCAGCAGCTTGATTCCGGGAGTTGGCACAGATACGCAGTATTTT. Translated, it gives CASSLIPGVGTDTQYF. This chain joins TRBV5-1 and TRBJ2-3; TRBD2 might be the D (6 bases). Germline V gene sequence: CDR1 SGHRS, CDR2 YFSETQ. The CDR3 runs to 16 residues. With 1 base removed from V and 1 base from J, the gap between germline ends came to 13 bases.

This clone came up a few times. V usage is TRBV19 and J usage is TRBJ2-5; 7 bases map to TRBD1. Germline V gene sequence: CDR1 LNHDA, CDR2 SQIVND (reference sequence). The CDR3 contains 14 residues. V gave up 1 base and J gave up 5 bases; unmatched junction bases: 4. CDR3 bases: TGTGCCAGTAGTATAGCGAGGGGGCGGGAGACCCAGTACTTC. This translates into CASSIARGRETQYF.

The chain recombines TRBV7-3 with TRBJ2-3; D ambiguous. Germline V CDR1 and CDR2: SGHTA, FQGTGA. V was cut by 3 bases and J by 4 bases, with 5 bases left in between. The CDR3 length is 12 residues. Here the CDR3 reads CASSFHADTQYF. The CDR3 DNA sequence: TGTGCCAGCAGCTTCCATGCAGATACGCAGTATTTT.